These 20 T cell receptor beta chains were all obtained from the same sample, sequenced in a study of blood T cell repertoires in COVID-19. This table comes from immunoSEQ multiplex PCR, and its TCRdb copy is limited to in-frame clones, with some not included. The top ten hold under 8.5% of the sample, which has hundreds of thousands of clones, less than 90% seen once. Sequenced sample: peripheral blood. Receptors originate from a woman in her sixties with COVID-19, enrolled during active disease.

This clone was recorded only once. This sequence joins TRBV18 and TRBJ2-1; D is unresolved. The CDR3 spans 15 residues. Trimming took off 5 bases at V and 0 bases at J, with 11 bases between the two ends. Germline values: CDR1 KGHSH, CDR2 LQKENI. The CDR3 DNA reads TGTGCCAGCTCAAACGACGCTAGCTCCTACAATGAGCAGTTCTTC. As protein: CASSNDASSYNEQFF.

The chain recombines TRBV5-1 with TRBJ2-5, with a possible D match to TRBD2 (7 bases). The CDR3 runs to 16 residues. Per the germline V gene, CDR1 is SGHRS and CDR2 is YFSETQ. V lost 8 bases to trimming and J lost 3 bases, with 23 bases between them. Written as DNA, the CDR3 is TGCGCCAGTCAAGGCGGGGGCTCCCTGCGCAAAGAGACCCAGTACTTC. Its protein product is CASQGGGSLRKETQYF.

This clone was seen only once. This chain connects TRBV7-9 to TRBJ1-1, with D possibly being TRBD1 (5 bases). Germline CDR1 is SEHNR and CDR2 is FQNEAQ (reference sequence). The germline V and J ends were trimmed by 2 bases and 4 bases, with 17 bases remaining between them. The CDR3 consists of 16 residues. CDR3 sequence: CASSLLQGLVSTEAFF. Here the CDR3 DNA reads TGTGCCAGCAGCTTACTTCAGGGATTGGTGAGCACTGAAGCTTTCTTT.

The V gene is TRBV19, the J gene TRBJ2-5; the match to TRBD1 covers 7 bases. The CDR3 consists of 14 residues. CDR1 is LNHDA and CDR2 is SQIVND in the germline V gene (reference sequence). V shed 2 bases and J 4 bases; nucleotides not matched to a gene: 4. Written as DNA, the CDR3 is TGTGCCAGTAGTATAACCTACAGGGGAGAGACCCAGTACTTC. Translating it yields CASSITYRGETQYF.

This clone was counted a few times. The chain uses TRBV5-6 and TRBJ1-1, with 10 positions matching TRBD1. CDR3 size: 17 residues. Germline loops: CDR1 SGHDT, CDR2 YYEEEE. V lost 2 bases, J lost 6 bases, and 13 bases stayed unmatched. This CDR3 is CASSFTGTGAREAEAFF. CDR3 nucleotide sequence: TGTGCCAGCAGCTTTACCGGGACAGGGGCCCGAGAGGCTGAAGCTTTCTTT. The full variable domain, with the rest looked up from reference TRBV5-6 and TRBJ1-1, is DAGVTQSPTHLIKTRGQQVTLRCSPKSGHDTVSWYQQALGQGPQFIFQYYEEEERQRGNFPDRFSGHQFPNYSSELNVNALLLGDSALYLCASSFTGTGAREAEAFFGQGTRLTVV.

The J gene is TRBJ1-1, the V gene TRBV24-1, with D possibly TRBD1 on 6 matching bases. Per the germline V gene, CDR1 is KGHDR and CDR2 is SFDVKD. The CDR3 extends over 13 amino acids. Trimming took 7 bases from V and 1 from J, leaving 9 bases between them. The CDR3 spells CATRRQENTEAFF. CDR3 DNA sequence: TGTGCCACCAGGAGACAGGAGAACACTGAAGCTTTCTTT.

The rearrangement links TRBV5-4 to TRBJ1-3; D is perhaps TRBD1 (6 bases). V shed 1 base and J shed 0 bases, with 20 bases lying between them. In germline, CDR1 is SGHNT, CDR2 YYREEE (reference sequence). The CDR3 extends over 19 amino acids. This CDR3 reads CASSLYLPGQKISGNTIYF. The CDR3 nucleotides read TGTGCCAGCAGCTTGTATCTACCTGGACAGAAGATCTCTGGAAACACCATATATTTT.

This clone occurred once. The V and J genes are TRBV2 and TRBJ1-1; maybe TRBD1 (5 bases). This CDR3 is 14 amino acids long. V was cut by 2 bases and J by 3 bases, with 10 bases left in between. Germline V gene data show CDR1 as SNHLY and CDR2 as FYNNEI. CDR3 DNA: TGTGCCAGCAGTGAACAGGGCGAGTACACTGAAGCTTTCTTT. Amino acids: CASSEQGEYTEAFF.

This CDR3 is CASSYMGGSITDTQYF. For the CDR3, the DNA is TGTGCCAGCAGTTACATGGGCGGGTCTATCACAGATACGCAGTATTTT. The J gene is TRBJ2-3, the V gene TRBV6-5; D is perhaps TRBD2 (5 bases). The CDR3 spans 16 residues. Germline V CDR1 and CDR2: MNHEY, SVGAGI. With 2 bases removed from V and 2 bases from J, the gap between germline ends came to 14 bases.

A single count supports this clone. V gene TRBV25-1 combines with J gene TRBJ2-7; 7 bases are a match to TRBD1. CDR1 is MGHDK and CDR2 is SYGVNS in the germline V gene. The V and J ends lost 6 bases and 0 bases, in that order; junction bases with no gene match: 2. The CDR3 contains 13 residues. The CDR3 spells CASSRQGSYEQYF. The CDR3 nucleotides are TGTGCCAGCAGCCGACAGGGCTCCTACGAGCAGTACTTC.

This clone was observed a handful of times. This rearrangement joins TRBV19 to TRBJ2-7, with D possibly being TRBD2 (5 bases). CDR1 LNHDA and CDR2 SQIVND come from the germline V gene (reference sequence). This CDR3 region has 15 residues. The V end was cut by 5 bases, the J end by 2 bases, with 16 bases between. The CDR3 spells CASSVFGLRTYEQYF. The CDR3 DNA sequence: TGTGCCAGTAGTGTCTTCGGACTTCGTACCTACGAGCAGTACTTC.

The chain links TRBV9 to TRBJ1-4, with D perhaps TRBD1 (5 bases). The CDR3 sequence is 15 residues long. V was shortened by 0 bases and J by 8 bases, with 14 bases between the two germline ends. The germline V gene has CDR1 SGDLS and CDR2 YYNGEE. The CDR3 sequence: CASSVAGTGGEKLFF. The CDR3 DNA sequence: TGTGCCAGCAGCGTAGCAGGGACGGGAGGCGAAAAACTGTTTTTT.

The V and J genes are TRBV5-8 and TRBJ2-1; D is perhaps TRBD2 (6 bases). Germline CDR1 and CDR2: SGHTS and YDEGEE. CDR3 size: 13 residues. V was pared by 4 bases and J by 6 bases, with 11 bases between. The CDR3 loop is CASSRLEGNEQFF. In nucleotides, the CDR3 is TGTGCCAGCAGCCGGTTGGAGGGCAATGAGCAGTTCTTC.

The chain recombines TRBV7-8 with TRBJ2-7, with D maybe TRBD1 (6 bases). V lost 1 base, J lost 4 bases, and 14 bases lay in between. This CDR3 contains 15 residues. Looked up from germline, CDR1 is SGHVS and CDR2 is FQNEAQ. CDR3 bases: TGTGCCAGCAGCTTAGATCCAGGGGTGGGGTACGAGCAGTACTTC. The encoded protein is CASSLDPGVGYEQYF.

The chain is built from TRBV10-2 and TRBJ1-2; TRBD1 might be the D (6 bases). This CDR3 contains 14 residues. CDR1 WSHSY and CDR2 SAAADI come from the germline V gene. Trimming shortened V by 5 bases and J by 0 bases, and 10 bases separated the two germline ends. This CDR3 reads CASSRTVPNYGYTF. CDR3 sequence (DNA): TGCGCCAGCAGTAGGACAGTACCTAACTATGGCTACACCTTC.

This rearrangement joins TRBV18 to TRBJ1-1; possibly TRBD1 for D (5 bases). The CDR3 length is 15 residues. The V gene's germline CDR1 is KGHSH and CDR2 LQKENI. V lost 5 bases and J 5 bases, leaving 18 bases between the germline ends. The CDR3 is CASSAGRTWGTEAFF. For the CDR3, the DNA is TGTGCCAGCTCAGCGGGACGCACATGGGGAACTGAAGCTTTCTTT.

The chain uses TRBV4-1 and TRBJ1-1; 7 bases are a match to TRBD1. With 4 bases clipped from V and 4 bases from J, the junction kept 3 bases outside the gene matches. This CDR3 has 13 residues. Germline V gene sequence: CDR1 MGHRA, CDR2 YSYEKL. The CDR3 coding sequence is TGCGCCAGCAGCCGAACAGGGGTCACTGAAGCTTTCTTT. Encoded protein: CASSRTGVTEAFF.

Only a few counts were recorded for this clone. This chain joins TRBV5-1 and TRBJ2-2, with a tentative D call TRBD2 (6 bases). V was pared by 3 bases and J by 0 bases, with 9 bases between. CDR1 and CDR2 from the germline V gene are SGHRS and YFSETQ. The CDR3 covers 15 residues. CDR3 sequence: CASSSTGANTGELFF. CDR3 coding DNA: TGCGCCAGCAGCTCAACGGGGGCGAACACCGGGGAGCTGTTTTTT.

The CDR3, as DNA: TGCGCCAGCACTCCCGGGACAGTCGGATCACCCCTCCACTTT. It yields the protein CASTPGTVGSPLHF. This chain joins TRBV10-2 and TRBJ1-6; 7 positions agree with TRBD1. V shed 7 bases, J shed 10 bases, and the junction held 10 bases outside the gene matches. Per germline, CDR1 WSHSY and CDR2 SAAADI. This CDR3 spans 14 amino acids.

The chain couples TRBV11-2 to TRBJ1-1; D is perhaps TRBD1 (5 bases). CDR3 size: 12 residues. With 1 base removed from V and 8 bases from J, the gap between germline ends came to 8 bases. Germline lookup yields CDR1 SGHAT and CDR2 FQNNGV. The CDR3 protein is CASSLVQGEAFF. CDR3 nucleotide sequence: TGTGCCAGCAGCTTAGTGCAGGGAGAAGCTTTCTTT. Full variable domain (outside the CDR3, taken from reference TRBV11-2 and TRBJ1-1): EAGVAQSPRYKIIEKRQSVAFWCNPISGHATLYWYQQILGQGPKLLIQFQNNGVVDDSQLPKDRFSAERLKGVDSTLKIQPAKLEDSAVYLCASSLVQGEAFFGQGTRLTVV.